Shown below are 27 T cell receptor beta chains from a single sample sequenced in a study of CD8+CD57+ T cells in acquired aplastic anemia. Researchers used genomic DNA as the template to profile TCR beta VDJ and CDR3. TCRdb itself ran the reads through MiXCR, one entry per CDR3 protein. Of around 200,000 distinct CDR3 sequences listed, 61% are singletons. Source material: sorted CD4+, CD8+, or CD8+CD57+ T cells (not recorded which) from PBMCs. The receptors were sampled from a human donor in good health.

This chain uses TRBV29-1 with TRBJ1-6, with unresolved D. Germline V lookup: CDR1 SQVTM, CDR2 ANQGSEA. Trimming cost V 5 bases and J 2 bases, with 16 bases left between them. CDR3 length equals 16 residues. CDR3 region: CSVCRDPDTYNSPLHF. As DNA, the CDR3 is TGCAGCGTTTGTAGAGACCCAGATACCTATAATTCACCCCTCCACTTT.

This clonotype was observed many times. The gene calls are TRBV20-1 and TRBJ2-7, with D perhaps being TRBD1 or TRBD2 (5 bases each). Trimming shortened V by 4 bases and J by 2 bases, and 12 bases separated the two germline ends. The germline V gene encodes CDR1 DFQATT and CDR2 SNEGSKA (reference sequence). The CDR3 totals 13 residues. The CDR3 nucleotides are TGCAGTGCTACGGGACCCGAGCCCTACGAGCAGTACTTC. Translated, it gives CSATGPEPYEQYF.

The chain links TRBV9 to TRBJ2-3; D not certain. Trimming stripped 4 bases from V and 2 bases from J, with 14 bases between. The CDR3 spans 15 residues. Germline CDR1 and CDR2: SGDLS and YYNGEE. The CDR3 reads CASSREGLNTDTQYF. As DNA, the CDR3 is TGTGCCAGCAGCCGCGAAGGGCTAAACACAGATACGCAGTATTTT. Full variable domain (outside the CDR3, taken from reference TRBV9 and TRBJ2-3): DSGVTQTPKHLITATGQRVTLRCSPRSGDLSVYWYQQSLDQGLQFLIQYYNGEERAKGNILERFSAQQFPDLHSELNLSSLELGDSALYFCASSREGLNTDTQYFGPGTRLTVL.

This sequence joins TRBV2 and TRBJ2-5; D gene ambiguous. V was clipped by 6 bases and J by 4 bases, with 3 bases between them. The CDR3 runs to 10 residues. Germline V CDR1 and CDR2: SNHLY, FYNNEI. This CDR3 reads CASRAETQYF. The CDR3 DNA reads TGTGCCAGCAGGGCAGAGACCCAGTACTTC.

CDR3 amino acids: CSASGTQTGNTEAFF. CDR3 DNA sequence: TGCAGTGCTTCAGGGACCCAAACGGGGAACACTGAAGCTTTCTTT. The V call is TRBV20-1, the J call TRBJ1-1, with D tentatively TRBD1 (5 bases). This CDR3 has 15 amino acids. The V end was cut by 5 bases, the J end by 1 base, with 17 bases between. Looked up from germline, CDR1 is DFQATT and CDR2 is SNEGSKA (reference sequence).

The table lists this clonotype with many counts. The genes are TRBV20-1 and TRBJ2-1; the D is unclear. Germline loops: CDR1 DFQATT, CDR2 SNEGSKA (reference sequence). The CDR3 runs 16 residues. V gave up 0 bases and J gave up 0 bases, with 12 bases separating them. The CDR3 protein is CSARDQERISYNEQFF. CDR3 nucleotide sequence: TGCAGTGCTAGAGATCAGGAGAGAATCTCCTACAATGAGCAGTTCTTC.

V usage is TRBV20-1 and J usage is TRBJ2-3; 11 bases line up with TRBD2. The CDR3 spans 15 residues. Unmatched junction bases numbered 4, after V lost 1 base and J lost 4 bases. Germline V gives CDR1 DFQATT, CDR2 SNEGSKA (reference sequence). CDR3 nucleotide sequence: TGCAGTGCTAGAGTACTAGCGGGAGTAGCAGATACGCAGTATTTT. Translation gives CSARVLAGVADTQYF.

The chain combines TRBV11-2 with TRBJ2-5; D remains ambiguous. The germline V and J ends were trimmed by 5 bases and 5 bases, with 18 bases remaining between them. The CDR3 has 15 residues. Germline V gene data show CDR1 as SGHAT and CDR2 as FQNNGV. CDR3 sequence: CASSRVAPTSETQYF. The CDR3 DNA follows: TGTGCCAGCAGCAGAGTGGCCCCGACCTCGGAGACCCAGTACTTC.

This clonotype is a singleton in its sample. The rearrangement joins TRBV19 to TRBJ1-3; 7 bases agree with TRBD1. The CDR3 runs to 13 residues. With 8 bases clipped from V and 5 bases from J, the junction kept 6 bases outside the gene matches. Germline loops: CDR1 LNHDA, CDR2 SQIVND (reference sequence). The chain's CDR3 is CASSGTERNTIYF. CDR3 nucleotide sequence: TGTGCCAGTTCCGGGACAGAGAGAAACACCATATATTTT.

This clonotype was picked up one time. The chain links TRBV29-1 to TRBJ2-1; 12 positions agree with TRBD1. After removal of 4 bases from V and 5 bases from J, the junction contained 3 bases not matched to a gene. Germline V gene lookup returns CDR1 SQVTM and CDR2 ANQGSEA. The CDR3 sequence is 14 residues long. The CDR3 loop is CSVAGQGADNEQFF. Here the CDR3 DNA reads TGCAGCGTTGCGGGACAGGGGGCGGACAATGAGCAGTTCTTC.

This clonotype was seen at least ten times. The CDR3 loop reads CASSFGLLNEQFF. DNA of the CDR3: TGTGCCAGTAGTTTCGGACTATTGAATGAGCAGTTCTTC. The chain is built from TRBV19 and TRBJ2-1, with a weak D call TRBD2 (6 bases). CDR3 length: 13 amino acids. Trimming shortened V by 5 bases and J by 7 bases, and 12 bases separated the two germline ends. Germline CDR1 reads LNHDA; CDR2 reads SQIVND (reference sequence).

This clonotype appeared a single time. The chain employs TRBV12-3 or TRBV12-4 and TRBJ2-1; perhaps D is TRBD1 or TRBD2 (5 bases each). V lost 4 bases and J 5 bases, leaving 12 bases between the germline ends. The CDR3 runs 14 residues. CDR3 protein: CASSSSGRHNEQFF. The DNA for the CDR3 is TGTGCCAGCAGTTCCTCGGGACGACACAATGAGCAGTTCTTC.

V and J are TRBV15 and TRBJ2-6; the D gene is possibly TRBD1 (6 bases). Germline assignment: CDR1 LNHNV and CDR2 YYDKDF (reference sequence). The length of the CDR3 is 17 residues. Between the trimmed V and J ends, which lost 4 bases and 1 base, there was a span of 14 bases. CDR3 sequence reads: CATSKATTGSGANVLTF. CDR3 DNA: TGTGCCACCAGCAAAGCGACGACAGGTTCTGGGGCCAACGTCCTGACTTTC. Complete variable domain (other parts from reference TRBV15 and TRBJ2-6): DAMVIQNPRYQVTQFGKPVTLSCSQTLNHNVMYWYQQKSSQAPKLLFHYYDKDFNNEADTPDNFQSRRPNTSFCFLDIRSPGLGDTAMYLCATSKATTGSGANVLTFGAGSRLTVL.

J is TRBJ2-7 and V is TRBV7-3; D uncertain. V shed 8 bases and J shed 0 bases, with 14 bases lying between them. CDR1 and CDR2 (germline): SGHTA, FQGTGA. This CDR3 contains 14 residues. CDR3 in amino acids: CASAGQTSSYEQYF. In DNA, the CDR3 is TGTGCCAGCGCCGGCCAGACGAGCTCCTACGAGCAGTACTTC.

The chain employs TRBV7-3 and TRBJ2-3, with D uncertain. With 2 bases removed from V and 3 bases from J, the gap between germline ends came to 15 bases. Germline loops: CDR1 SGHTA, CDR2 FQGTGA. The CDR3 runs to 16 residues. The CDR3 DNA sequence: TGTGCCAGCAGCTTACAATCCCCTCCCGCAACAGATACGCAGTATTTT. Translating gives CASSLQSPPATDTQYF.

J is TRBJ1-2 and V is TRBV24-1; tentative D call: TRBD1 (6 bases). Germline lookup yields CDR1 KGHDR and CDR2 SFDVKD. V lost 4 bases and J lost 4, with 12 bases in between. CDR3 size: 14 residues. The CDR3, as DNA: TGTGCCACCAGTGACCGTGGACAGTCCTATGGCTACACCTTC. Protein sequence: CATSDRGQSYGYTF.

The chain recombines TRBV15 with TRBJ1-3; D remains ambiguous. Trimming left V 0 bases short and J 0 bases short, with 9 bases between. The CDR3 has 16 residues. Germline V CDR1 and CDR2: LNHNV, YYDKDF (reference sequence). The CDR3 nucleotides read TGTGCCACCAGCAGAGAGCACGGCCGCTCTGGAAACACCATATATTTT. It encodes CATSREHGRSGNTIYF. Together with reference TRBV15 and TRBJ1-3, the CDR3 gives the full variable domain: DAMVIQNPRYQVTQFGKPVTLSCSQTLNHNVMYWYQQKSSQAPKLLFHYYDKDFNNEADTPDNFQSRRPNTSFCFLDIRSPGLGDTAMYLCATSREHGRSGNTIYFGEGSWLTVV.

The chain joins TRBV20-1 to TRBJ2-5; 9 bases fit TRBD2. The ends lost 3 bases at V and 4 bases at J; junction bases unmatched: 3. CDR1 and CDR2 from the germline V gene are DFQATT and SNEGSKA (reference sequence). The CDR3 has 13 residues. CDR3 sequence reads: CSARFSGGETQYF. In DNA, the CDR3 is TGCAGTGCTAGGTTTAGCGGGGGAGAGACCCAGTACTTC.

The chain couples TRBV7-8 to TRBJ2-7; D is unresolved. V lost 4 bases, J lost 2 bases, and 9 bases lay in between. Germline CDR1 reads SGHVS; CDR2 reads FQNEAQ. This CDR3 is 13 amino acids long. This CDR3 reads CASSSDPTYEQYF. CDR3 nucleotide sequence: TGTGCCAGCAGCTCCGACCCCACCTACGAGCAGTACTTC.

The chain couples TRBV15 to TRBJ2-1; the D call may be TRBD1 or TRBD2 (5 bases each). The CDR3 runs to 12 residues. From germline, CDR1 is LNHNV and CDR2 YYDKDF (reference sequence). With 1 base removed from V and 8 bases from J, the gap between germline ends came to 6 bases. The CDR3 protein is CATSRVGDEQFF. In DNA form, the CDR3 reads TGTGCCACCAGCAGAGTGGGGGATGAGCAGTTCTTC.

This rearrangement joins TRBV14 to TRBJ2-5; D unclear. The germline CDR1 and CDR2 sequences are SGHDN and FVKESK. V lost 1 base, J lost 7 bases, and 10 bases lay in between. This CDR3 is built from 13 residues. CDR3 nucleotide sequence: TGTGCCAGCAGCCAAGCGGTCCAGGCGACCCAGTACTTC. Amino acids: CASSQAVQATQYF.

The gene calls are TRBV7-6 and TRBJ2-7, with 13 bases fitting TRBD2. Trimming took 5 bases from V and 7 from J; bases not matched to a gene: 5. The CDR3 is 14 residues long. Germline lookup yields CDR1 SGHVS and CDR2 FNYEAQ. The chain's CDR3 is CASSPGLAGVEQYF. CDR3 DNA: TGTGCCAGCAGCCCAGGACTAGCGGGGGTGGAGCAGTACTTC. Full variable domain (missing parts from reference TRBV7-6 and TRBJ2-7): GAGVSQSPRYKVTKRGQDVALRCDPISGHVSLYWYRQALGQGPEFLTYFNYEAQQDKSGLPNDRFSAERPEGSISTLTIQRTEQRDSAMYRCASSPGLAGVEQYFGPGTRLTVT.

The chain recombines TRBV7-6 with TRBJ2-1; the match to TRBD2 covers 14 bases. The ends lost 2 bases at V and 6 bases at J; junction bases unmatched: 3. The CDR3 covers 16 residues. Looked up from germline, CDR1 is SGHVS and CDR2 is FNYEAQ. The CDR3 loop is CASSLSGTSGGNEQFF. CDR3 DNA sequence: TGTGCCAGCAGCTTATCAGGGACTAGCGGGGGCAATGAGCAGTTCTTC. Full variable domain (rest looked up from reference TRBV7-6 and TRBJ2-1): GAGVSQSPRYKVTKRGQDVALRCDPISGHVSLYWYRQALGQGPEFLTYFNYEAQQDKSGLPNDRFSAERPEGSISTLTIQRTEQRDSAMYRCASSLSGTSGGNEQFFGPGTRLTVL.

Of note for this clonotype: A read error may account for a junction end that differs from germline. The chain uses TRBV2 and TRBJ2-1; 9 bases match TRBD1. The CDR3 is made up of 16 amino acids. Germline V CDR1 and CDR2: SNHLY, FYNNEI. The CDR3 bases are TGTGCCAGCAGCAAGAGTCCTGGGACAGGGCTAAGTGAGCAGTCCTTC. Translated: CASSKSPGTGLSEQSF.

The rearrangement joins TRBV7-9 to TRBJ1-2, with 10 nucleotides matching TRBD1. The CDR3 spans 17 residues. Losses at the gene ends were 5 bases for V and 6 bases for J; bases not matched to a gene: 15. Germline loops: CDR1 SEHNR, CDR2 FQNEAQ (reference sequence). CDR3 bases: TGTGCCAGCAGCCCCATCCCCGGCGGAGGACAGGGGGATGGCTACACCTTC. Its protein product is CASSPIPGGGQGDGYTF.

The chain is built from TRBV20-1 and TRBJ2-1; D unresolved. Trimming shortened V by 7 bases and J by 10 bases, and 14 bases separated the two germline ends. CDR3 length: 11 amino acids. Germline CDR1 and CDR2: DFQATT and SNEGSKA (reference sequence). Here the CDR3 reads CSVPQTYEQFF. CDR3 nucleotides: TGCAGTGTTCCACAAACCTACGAGCAGTTCTTC.

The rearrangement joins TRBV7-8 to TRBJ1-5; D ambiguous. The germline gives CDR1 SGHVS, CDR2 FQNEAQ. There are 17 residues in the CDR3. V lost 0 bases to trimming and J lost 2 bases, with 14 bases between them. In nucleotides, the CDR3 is TGTGCCAGCAGCTTAGCGAAGGCAGGTTGGGGCAATCAGCCCCAGCATTTT. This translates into CASSLAKAGWGNQPQHF.